The 28 T cell receptor beta chains given below trace back to one sample, sequenced in a study of response to subunit inactivated influenza vaccine. TCRdb analysed the RT-PCR reads with MiXCR anew, one entry per CDR3 protein. Altogether 560,000 or so distinct CDR3 sequences are present, 6% to 9% being singletons, with the ten largest covering approximately 13%. The sample was PBMCs from blood, taken around 25 months after vaccination. The source of these receptors is a man between 50 and 75 years old who received an inactivated influenza vaccine.

V gene TRBV2 combines with J gene TRBJ2-1; 10 bases align to TRBD2. This CDR3 region has 13 residues. The V and J ends lost 8 bases and 6 bases, in that order; junction bases with no gene match: 4. CDR1 SNHLY and CDR2 FYNNEI come from the germline V gene. The CDR3 DNA is TGTGCCAGCGTACTAGCGGGACTCAATGAGCAGTTCTTC. Its protein product is CASVLAGLNEQFF.

This clonotype was detected ten times or more. The V and J genes are TRBV20-1 and TRBJ2-3; D may correspond to TRBD1 or TRBD2 (6 bases each). With 1 base removed from V and 1 base from J, the gap between germline ends came to 15 bases. This CDR3 is 16 amino acids long. CDR1 DFQATT and CDR2 SNEGSKA come from the germline V gene (reference sequence). The CDR3 bases are TGCAGTGCTAGAGGGGGGGCGTTTTCGCGCACAGATACGCAGTATTTT. Residues: CSARGGAFSRTDTQYF.

The V call is TRBV6-5, the J call TRBJ1-2, with 7 bases fitting TRBD1. The CDR3 extends over 15 amino acids. V dropped 7 bases and J dropped 1; count of bases not matched to a gene: 9. CDR1 is MNHEY, CDR2 SVGAGI, per germline. CDR3 sequence (DNA): TGTGCCAGCACTTCCCCAGACAGGGATAACTATGGCTACACCTTC. It is translated as CASTSPDRDNYGYTF.

This clonotype was seen many times. The chain carries TRBV12-3 or TRBV12-4 and TRBJ2-7, with D unresolved. Trimming pared 5 bases from V and 0 bases from J, leaving 5 bases between. The CDR3 loop spans 12 amino acids. This CDR3 is CASSPVSYEQYF. As DNA, the CDR3 is TGTGCCAGCAGTCCCGTCTCCTACGAGCAGTACTTC.

In this sample, this clonotype turned up many times. The rearrangement links TRBV11-1 to TRBJ2-1; TRBD2 is a possible D gene (7 bases). V was pared by 0 bases and J by 2 bases, with 8 bases between. The length of the CDR3 is 15 residues. From germline, CDR1 is SGHAT and CDR2 FQDESV (reference sequence). This CDR3 reads CASSLAGGAYNEQFF. CDR3 sequence (DNA): TGTGCCAGCAGCTTAGCAGGGGGGGCCTACAATGAGCAGTTCTTC. Complete variable domain (other parts from reference TRBV11-1 and TRBJ2-1): EAEVAQSPRYKITEKSQAVAFWCDPISGHATLYWYRQILGQGPELLVQFQDESVVDDSQLPKDRFSAERLKGVDSTLKIQPAELGDSAMYLCASSLAGGAYNEQFFGPGTRLTVL.

This clonotype came up many times. The rearrangement links TRBV14 to TRBJ2-3; perhaps TRBD2 as D (5 bases). Trimming shortened V by 6 bases and J by 2 bases, and 18 bases separated the two germline ends. The CDR3 is 16 residues long. Germline V gene sequence: CDR1 SGHDN, CDR2 FVKESK. The CDR3, as DNA: TGTGCCAGCAGTCCAGGACGGACTCAACACACAGATACGCAGTATTTT. Translating gives CASSPGRTQHTDTQYF.

This clonotype has more than one count but fewer than ten. This chain uses TRBV2 with TRBJ1-1; tentative D call: TRBD1 (5 bases). This CDR3 region has 13 residues. Germline lookup yields CDR1 SNHLY and CDR2 FYNNEI. The V and J ends lost 1 base and 6 bases respectively, with 9 bases between them. The DNA of the CDR3 is TGTGCCAGCAGTGAAGGGCCGGGGGCTGAAGCTTTCTTT. Its translation is CASSEGPGAEAFF.

The CDR3 DNA is TGTGCCAGCAGCTTTTACCTACACGCGAACACTGAAGCTTTCTTT. This codes for CASSFYLHANTEAFF. J is TRBJ1-1 and V is TRBV7-8, with unresolved D. Trimming took 3 bases from V and 1 from J, leaving 12 bases between them. The germline CDR1 and CDR2 sequences are SGHVS and FQNEAQ. The CDR3 runs to 15 residues.

The chain combines TRBV24-1 with TRBJ2-3; 13 positions match TRBD2. Germline V gene data show CDR1 as KGHDR and CDR2 as SFDVKD. J lost 5 bases, V lost 4 bases, and 5 bases had no gene match. The CDR3 is 16 residues long. Written as DNA, the CDR3 is TGTGCCACCAGTGAGCTGGGGACTAGCGGGAAAGATACGCAGTATTTT. Translation: CATSELGTSGKDTQYF.

This clonotype was counted ten times or more. The chain links TRBV2 to TRBJ1-2, with D perhaps TRBD1 (5 bases). The CDR3 runs to 14 residues. Trimming removed 6 bases at V and 6 bases at J, with 17 bases between. CDR1 is SNHLY and CDR2 is FYNNEI in the germline V gene. For the CDR3, the DNA is TGTGCCAGCAGCGCTGTGAAGGGGATCCATGGCTACACCTTC. Translation gives CASSAVKGIHGYTF.

The chain combines TRBV4-1 with TRBJ1-5, with D hard to call. The CDR3 covers 14 residues. V lost 0 bases and J 2 bases, leaving 5 bases between the germline ends. The germline V gene has CDR1 MGHRA and CDR2 YSYEKL. CDR3 residues: CASSQELGNQPQHF. Written as DNA, the CDR3 is TGCGCCAGCAGCCAAGAGTTGGGCAATCAGCCCCAGCATTTT.

This clonotype was seen many times. The rearrangement joins TRBV7-6 to TRBJ2-1, with 7 bases lining up with TRBD1. CDR3 size: 16 residues. Germline V gives CDR1 SGHVS, CDR2 FNYEAQ. J lost 0 bases, V lost 5 bases, and 7 bases had no gene match. DNA for the CDR3: TGTGCCAGCAGCCGAAGCCGACAGGGCTCCTACAATGAGCAGTTCTTC. It is translated as CASSRSRQGSYNEQFF.

The CDR3 reads CASSGTGPLQETQYF. The CDR3 DNA is TGTGCCAGCAGTGGGACAGGGCCCCTCCAAGAGACCCAGTACTTC. V is TRBV28 and J is TRBJ2-5; 9 bases align to TRBD1. Germline V CDR1 and CDR2: MDHEN, SYDVKM. J lost 1 base, V lost 5 bases, and 5 bases had no gene match. The CDR3 length is 15 residues. Variable domain in full (rest from reference TRBV28 and TRBJ2-5): DVKVTQSSRYLVKRTGEKVFLECVQDMDHENMFWYRQDPGLGLRLIYFSYDVKMKEKGDIPEGYSVSREKKERFSLILESASTNQTSMYLCASSGTGPLQETQYFGPGTRLLVL.

This clonotype was counted many times. The V gene is TRBV14, the J gene TRBJ2-3; the D gene is possibly TRBD1 (6 bases). Trimming shortened V by 6 bases and J by 6 bases, and 13 bases separated the two germline ends. CDR1 is SGHDN and CDR2 is FVKESK in the germline V gene. The CDR3 is made up of 13 amino acids. The CDR3 nucleotides are TGTGCCAGCAGTCGACAGGCCCCGGATACGCAGTATTTT. Translation: CASSRQAPDTQYF.

In DNA form, the CDR3 reads TGTGCCAGCAGCTTAGATCCCCCAAACGAGCAGTACTTC. Protein: CASSLDPPNEQYF. The chain links TRBV11-2 to TRBJ2-7; no clear D. This CDR3 region has 13 residues. CDR1 and CDR2 (germline): SGHAT, FQNNGV. The V and J ends lost 0 bases and 5 bases respectively, with 8 bases between them.

This clonotype was counted at least ten times. The chain carries TRBV12-3 or TRBV12-4 and TRBJ1-2, with unresolved D. V gave up 3 bases and J gave up 4 bases, with 12 bases separating them. The CDR3 is made up of 14 amino acids. CDR3 sequence: CASSLGPGVYGYTF. The CDR3 coding sequence is TGTGCCAGCAGTTTGGGTCCCGGGGTCTATGGCTACACCTTC.

V is TRBV7-9 and J is TRBJ2-7; the D call may be TRBD1 or TRBD2 (7 bases each). Germline CDR1 and CDR2: SEHNR and FQNEAQ (reference sequence). This CDR3 has 16 residues. Trimming took off 4 bases at V and 4 bases at J, with 20 bases between the two ends. The CDR3 DNA is TGTGCCAGCAGCTCCCCAGCTGGGAGGGGGCGATACGAGCAGTACTTC. Translating it yields CASSSPAGRGRYEQYF.

The V gene is TRBV10-2, the J gene TRBJ2-3; tentatively, D is TRBD2 (5 bases). CDR3 length: 13 amino acids. Trimming took 1 base from V and 7 from J, leaving 9 bases between them. The germline V gene has CDR1 WSHSY and CDR2 SAAADI. CDR3 DNA: TGCGCCAGCAGTGAGTTAAGCGGTAATACGCAGTATTTT. Its protein product is CASSELSGNTQYF.

This clonotype was counted ten times or more. This chain joins TRBV20-1 and TRBJ2-3; 8 nucleotides align to TRBD1. V trimming: 5 bases; J trimming: 3 bases; junction bases outside the gene matches: 7. Germline lookup yields CDR1 DFQATT and CDR2 SNEGSKA (reference sequence). The CDR3 runs to 14 residues. CDR3 in amino acids: CSAFDRGRTDTQYF. The CDR3 coding sequence is TGCAGTGCTTTCGACAGGGGCCGGACAGATACGCAGTATTTT.

V and J are TRBV10-3 and TRBJ2-7; weak D call: TRBD2 (5 bases). Germline CDR1 and CDR2: ENHRY and SYGVKD. Trimming cost V 0 bases and J 7 bases, with 13 bases left between them. CDR3 length: 14 residues. Here the CDR3 reads CAISESNGLGEQYF. CDR3 sequence (DNA): TGTGCCATCAGTGAGTCGAATGGACTGGGAGAGCAGTACTTC.

This clonotype was observed a few times. The chain is built from TRBV12-3 or TRBV12-4 and TRBJ1-2; D is uncertain. The CDR3 spans 14 residues. V lost 1 base and J lost 0, with 6 bases in between. The CDR3 DNA is TGTGCCAGCAGTTTAGAAGGGTCTAACTATGGCTACACCTTC. This gives the protein CASSLEGSNYGYTF.

This clonotype has just a few counts. The rearrangement joins TRBV27 to TRBJ2-4; 11 positions match TRBD2. Trimming removed 4 bases from V and 8 bases from J; junction bases left unmatched: 10. Per germline, CDR1 MNHEY and CDR2 SMNVEV (reference sequence). This CDR3 region has 16 residues. The CDR3 sequence: CASSSPGGTSGDIQYF. The CDR3 region has the DNA TGTGCCAGCAGTTCCCCGGGGGGGACTAGCGGCGACATTCAGTACTTC.

The table lists this clonotype with many counts. The rearrangement joins TRBV5-1 to TRBJ2-5; TRBD2 matches at 7 bases. The CDR3 runs to 16 residues. Germline assignment: CDR1 SGHRS and CDR2 YFSETQ. The trim removed 0 bases at V and 4 bases at J, leaving 9 bases unmatched. The chain's CDR3 is CASSLGSSGGTETQYF. The CDR3 region has the DNA TGCGCCAGCAGCTTGGGGTCTAGCGGAGGTACAGAGACCCAGTACTTC.

The gene calls are TRBV6-2 or TRBV6-3 and TRBJ2-5; the D gene could be TRBD1 or TRBD2 (5 bases each). CDR3 length: 15 residues. The germline V gene has CDR1 MNHEY and CDR2 SVGEGT. Trimming took off 7 bases at V and 2 bases at J, with 17 bases between the two ends. This chain's CDR3 is CASNTSPREQETQYF. The CDR3 nucleotides are TGTGCCAGCAATACAAGCCCCAGGGAGCAAGAGACCCAGTACTTC.

V is TRBV25-1 and J is TRBJ2-7, with 8 positions matching TRBD1. The V gene's germline CDR1 is MGHDK and CDR2 SYGVNS. This CDR3 spans 13 amino acids. With 6 bases clipped from V and 4 bases from J, the junction kept 5 bases outside the gene matches. The CDR3 bases are TGTGCCAGCAGATTGGGACAGGCGTACGAGCAGTACTTC. Amino acid sequence: CASRLGQAYEQYF.

In its sample, this clonotype was seen many times. This chain connects TRBV5-6 to TRBJ1-1; no firm D call. Trimming took 6 bases from V and 3 from J, leaving 9 bases between them. The CDR3 totals 12 residues. Germline V gene sequence: CDR1 SGHDT, CDR2 YYEEEE. DNA of the CDR3: TGTGCCAGCACCTCCGTGGACACTGAAGCTTTCTTT. This encodes CASTSVDTEAFF.

The rearrangement joins TRBV12-3 or TRBV12-4 to TRBJ2-5; unclear D gene. The CDR3 spans 14 residues. V was cut by 1 base and J by 4 bases, with 10 bases left in between. The CDR3 DNA reads TGTGCCAGCAGTTTAGGACATCTAGGAGAGACCCAGTACTTC. Protein sequence: CASSLGHLGETQYF.

This clonotype turned up a few times. V gene TRBV6-5 combines with J gene TRBJ2-2; no clear D gene. V was pared by 4 bases and J by 4 bases, with 13 bases between. The CDR3 runs 15 residues. CDR1 MNHEY and CDR2 SVGAGI come from the germline V gene. The CDR3, as DNA: TGTGCCAGCAGTTGGGTCGAAGGGCCCACCGGGGAGCTGTTTTTT. The encoded protein is CASSWVEGPTGELFF.